Listed below are T cell receptor beta chains from one sample, sequenced in a study of technical replicates of blood from a handful of donors. The table came from immunoSEQ multiplex PCR; TCRdb's copy has only in-frame clones and leaves some out. The top ten clones hold around 0.4% of a sample with tens of thousands of clones, 90% to 96% of them seen once. The sequencing input was T cells isolated from PBMCs. The receptors originated from a human donor in good health. The CDR3 runs from the conserved cysteine through the conserved F or W. Each record gives: J gene, D gene, V gene, clone size, CDR3 protein, CDR3 DNA. D genes are given only for firm matches. A clone size is listed for some rows: how often the clone was seen (once, few, many), or a class if it is expanded.

>TRBJ2-3|TRBD2|TRBV5-6|-
CASSLRGLAGGYGDTQYF
TGTGCCAGCAGCTTGCGGGGTCTAGCGGGAGGGTATGGAGATACGCAGTATTTT
>TRBJ2-7|-|TRBV7-6|-
CASSFPSSYEQYF
TGTGCCAGCAGCTTCCCCAGCTCCTACGAGCAGTACTTC
>TRBJ2-5|TRBD2|TRBV14|-
CASSQLLAGGPRQETQYF
TGTGCCAGCAGCCAATTACTAGCGGGAGGGCCCCGTCAAGAGACCCAGTACTTC
>TRBJ2-5|-|TRBV10-2|-
CASTTGFQETQYF
TGCGCCAGCACGACGGGGTTCCAAGAGACCCAGTACTTC
>TRBJ2-3|TRBD2|TRBV13|-
CASSSELAGGPTDTQYF
TGTGCCAGCAGCTCCGAGCTAGCGGGAGGGCCCACAGATACGCAGTATTTT
>TRBJ1-4|-|TRBV27|-
CASSFYPGTNEKLFF
TGTGCCAGCAGTTTTTATCCGGGGACTAATGAAAAACTGTTTTTT
>TRBJ2-5|TRBD1|TRBV27|-
CASSLLEGGGQETQYF
TGTGCCAGCAGTTTATTGGAAGGGGGCGGGCAAGAGACCCAGTACTTC
>TRBJ1-4|TRBD1|TRBV19|-
CASNRQGSNEKLFF
TGTGCCAGTAACCGACAGGGATCTAATGAAAAACTGTTTTTT
>TRBJ2-7|TRBD2|TRBV10-3|-
CAISESGLAGEEQYF
TGTGCCATCAGTGAGTCGGGACTAGCGGGAGAGGAGCAGTACTTC
>TRBJ2-1|TRBD2|TRBV11-2|-
CASSLRLAGDEQFF
TGTGCCAGCAGCTTAAGACTAGCGGGAGATGAGCAGTTCTTC
>TRBJ1-5|-|TRBV11-2|-
CASSPGRGQPQHF
TGTGCCAGCAGTCCGGGTCGGGGTCAGCCCCAGCATTTT
>TRBJ2-6|-|TRBV19|-
CASSIGGIRGANVLTF
TGTGCCAGTAGTATTGGAGGGATCCGTGGGGCCAACGTCCTGACTTTC
>TRBJ2-5|-|TRBV30|-
CAWTDQETQYF
TGTGCCTGGACCGACCAAGAGACCCAGTACTTC
>TRBJ2-5|TRBD2|TRBV11-3|once
CASSLEAGGGGTQYF
TGTGCCAGCAGCTTAGAGGCGGGAGGCGGGGGGACCCAGTACTTC
>TRBJ1-4|-|TRBV5-1|-
CASRNNMATNEKLFF
TGCGCCAGCAGAAATAACATGGCCACTAATGAAAAACTGTTTTTT
>TRBJ1-1|-|TRBV30|-
CAWRGHNTEAFF
TGTGCCTGGAGGGGACACAACACTGAAGCTTTCTTT
>TRBJ1-2|-|TRBV9|once
CASSAQSQRGYTF
TGTGCCAGCAGCGCACAGAGTCAGAGAGGCTACACCTTC
>TRBJ2-1|TRBD2|TRBV9|-
CASTTGLAYNEQFF
TGTGCCAGCACCACGGGACTAGCCTACAATGAGCAGTTCTTC
>TRBJ1-1|-|TRBV5-5|-
CASSLTGSTEAFF
TGTGCCAGCAGCTTGACAGGGAGCACTGAAGCTTTCTTT
>TRBJ2-7|TRBD2|TRBV4-1|-
CASSQSQREGMYEQYF
TGCGCCAGCAGCCAATCTCAGCGGGAGGGCATGTACGAGCAGTACTTC
>TRBJ2-1|-|TRBV6-4|-
CASSDSLTAEQFF
TGTGCCAGCAGTGACTCGCTGACTGCTGAGCAGTTCTTC
>TRBJ2-2|-|TRBV4-3|once
CASSQDSPGSRELFF
TGCGCCAGCAGCCAAGACTCCCCGGGGAGCAGGGAGCTGTTTTTT
>TRBJ1-2|TRBD1|TRBV30|-
CAWSAGGEGGYTF
TGTGCCTGGAGTGCAGGGGGCGAGGGTGGCTACACCTTC
>TRBJ2-1|-|TRBV27|-
CASSFPSAEQFF
TGTGCCAGCAGTTTTCCCAGTGCTGAGCAGTTCTTC
>TRBJ2-1|TRBD2|TRBV9|-
CASSVVAGYYNEQFF
TGTGCCAGCAGCGTAGTAGCGGGATACTACAATGAGCAGTTCTTC
>TRBJ1-1|-|TRBV27|-
CASSLTGMNTEAFF
TGTGCCAGCAGCCTGACAGGCATGAACACTGAAGCTTTCTTT
>TRBJ1-1|-|TRBV7-2|-
CASSLNRDDTEAFF
TGTGCCAGCAGCTTAAACAGGGATGACACTGAAGCTTTCTTT
>TRBJ2-3|-|TRBV21-1|-
CASSNLAASTDTQYF
TGTGCCAGCAGCAATCTAGCGGCTAGCACAGATACGCAGTATTTT
>TRBJ1-1|-|TRBV11-2|once
CASSLGQNTEAFF
TGTGCCAGCAGCTTAGGACAGAACACTGAAGCTTTCTTT
>TRBJ1-5|-|TRBV4-3|-
CASSQETGSNQPQHF
TGCGCCAGCAGCCAAGAGACAGGTAGCAATCAGCCCCAGCATTTT
>TRBJ2-1|-|TRBV6-6|-
CASSRAGTHNNEQFF
TGTGCCAGCAGTCGGGCAGGGACTCACAACAATGAGCAGTTCTTC
>TRBJ1-5|-|TRBV20-1|-
CSVMIGQPQHF
TGCAGTGTCATGATCGGTCAGCCCCAGCATTTT
>TRBJ2-7|TRBD2|TRBV9|-
CASSSPSNWGGSSYEQYF
TGTGCCAGCAGCTCCCCATCGAATTGGGGGGGATCTTCCTACGAGCAGTACTTC
>TRBJ1-2|-|TRBV5-6|-
CASSFLGGYTF
TGTGCCAGCAGCTTCCTCGGTGGCTACACCTTC
>TRBJ2-1|TRBD2|TRBV11-2|-
CASSLGFRSGRALDEQFF
TGTGCCAGCAGCTTAGGTTTTAGGAGCGGGAGGGCCCTTGATGAGCAGTTCTTC
>TRBJ2-5|TRBD1|TRBV9|-
CASSAWGQGQETQYF
TGTGCCAGCAGCGCATGGGGACAGGGGCAAGAGACCCAGTACTTC
>TRBJ1-2|-|TRBV19|medium-sized
CASSVTTKGGYTF
TGTGCCAGTAGTGTGACTACGAAAGGGGGCTACACCTTC
>TRBJ2-1|TRBD2|TRBV7-8|once
CASSLEAGGSLYNEQFF
TGTGCCAGCAGCTTAGAAGCGGGAGGTAGTTTGTACAATGAGCAGTTCTTC
>TRBJ2-6|-|TRBV27|-
CASSSPGSPGANVLTF
TGTGCCAGCAGCTCCCCAGGATCCCCTGGGGCCAACGTCCTGACTTTC
>TRBJ2-6|-|TRBV10-3|-
CAISGVVGVQAISGANVLTF
TGTGCCATCAGTGGGGTGGTAGGAGTACAGGCCATCTCTGGGGCCAACGTCCTGACTTTC
>TRBJ1-2|TRBD1|TRBV6-4|-
CASSTGQGHYGYTF
TGTGCCAGCAGTACCGGACAGGGGCACTATGGCTACACCTTC
>TRBJ2-7|-|TRBV12-2|-
CASRSFQREGYEQYF
TGTGCAAGTCGATCTTTTCAGCGGGAGGGGTACGAGCAGTACTTC
>TRBJ2-2|-|TRBV5-1|-
CASSLDRTGELFF
TGCGCCAGCAGCTTAGACAGAACCGGGGAGCTGTTTTTT
>TRBJ2-7|TRBD1|TRBV9|-
CASSTSGTGLYYEQYF
TGTGCCAGCAGCACCTCTGGGACAGGGCTATACTACGAGCAGTACTTC